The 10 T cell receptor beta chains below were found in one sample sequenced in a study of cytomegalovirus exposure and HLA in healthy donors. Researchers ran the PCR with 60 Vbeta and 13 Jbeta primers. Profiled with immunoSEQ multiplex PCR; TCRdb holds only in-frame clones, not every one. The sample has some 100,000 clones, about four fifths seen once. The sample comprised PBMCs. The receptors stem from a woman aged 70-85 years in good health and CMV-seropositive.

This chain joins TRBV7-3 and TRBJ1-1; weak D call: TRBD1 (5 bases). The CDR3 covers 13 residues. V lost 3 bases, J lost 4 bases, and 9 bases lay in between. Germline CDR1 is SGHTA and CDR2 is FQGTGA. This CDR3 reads CASSFAGGTEAFF. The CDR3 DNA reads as TGTGCCAGCAGCTTTGCGGGGGGCACTGAAGCTTTCTTT. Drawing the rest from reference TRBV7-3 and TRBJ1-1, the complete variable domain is GAGVSQTPSNKVTEKGKYVELRCDPISGHTALYWYRQSLGQGPEFLIYFQGTGAADDSGLPNDRFFAVRPEGSVSTLKIQRTERGDSAVYLCASSFAGGTEAFFGQGTRLTVV.

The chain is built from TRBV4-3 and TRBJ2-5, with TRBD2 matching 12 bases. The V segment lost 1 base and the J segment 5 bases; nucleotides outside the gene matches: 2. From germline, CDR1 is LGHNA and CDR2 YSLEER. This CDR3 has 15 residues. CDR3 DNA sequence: TGCGCCAGCAGCCAAGGACTAGCGGGGGTGGAGACCCAGTACTTC. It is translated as CASSQGLAGVETQYF.

DNA for the CDR3: TGTGCCAGCACCTGGCAGGGCTCCTACGAGCAGTACTTC. Protein: CASTWQGSYEQYF. The chain uses TRBV2 and TRBJ2-7, with D tentatively TRBD1 (5 bases). Trimming took off 7 bases at V and 0 bases at J, with 10 bases between the two ends. The germline CDR1 and CDR2 sequences are SNHLY and FYNNEI. This CDR3 comprises 13 residues.

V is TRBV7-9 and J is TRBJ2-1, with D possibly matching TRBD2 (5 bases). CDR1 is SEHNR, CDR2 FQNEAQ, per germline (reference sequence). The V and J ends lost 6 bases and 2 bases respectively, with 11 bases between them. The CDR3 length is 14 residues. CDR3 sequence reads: CASRTAGPYNEQFF. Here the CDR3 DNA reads TGTGCCAGCAGGACCGCGGGCCCCTACAATGAGCAGTTCTTC.

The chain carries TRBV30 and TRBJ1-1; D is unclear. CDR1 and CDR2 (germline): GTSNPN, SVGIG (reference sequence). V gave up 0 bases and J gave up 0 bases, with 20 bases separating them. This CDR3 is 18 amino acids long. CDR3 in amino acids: CAWSVSRGSTSMNTEAFF. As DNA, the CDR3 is TGTGCCTGGAGTGTATCTAGAGGGTCGACCAGCATGAACACTGAAGCTTTCTTT.

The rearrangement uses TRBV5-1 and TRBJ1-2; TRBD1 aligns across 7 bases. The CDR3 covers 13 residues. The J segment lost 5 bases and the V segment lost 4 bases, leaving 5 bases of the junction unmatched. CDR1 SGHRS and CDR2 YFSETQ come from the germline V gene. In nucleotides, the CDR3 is TGCGCCAGCAGCCCGGGACAGCCTTATGGCTACACCTTC. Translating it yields CASSPGQPYGYTF.

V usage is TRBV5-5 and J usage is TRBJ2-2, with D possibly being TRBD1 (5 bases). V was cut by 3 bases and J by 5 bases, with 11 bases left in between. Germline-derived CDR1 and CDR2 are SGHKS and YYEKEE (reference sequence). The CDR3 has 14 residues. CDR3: CASSSNRQTGELFF. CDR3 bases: TGTGCCAGCAGCTCGAACAGACAGACCGGGGAGCTGTTTTTT.

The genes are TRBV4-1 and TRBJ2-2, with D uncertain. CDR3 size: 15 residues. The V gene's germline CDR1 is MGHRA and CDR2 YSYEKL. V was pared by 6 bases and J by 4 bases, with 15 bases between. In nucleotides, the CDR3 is TGCGCCAGCAGGGCCTTGTGGCGAGGCACCGGGGAGCTGTTTTTT. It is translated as CASRALWRGTGELFF.

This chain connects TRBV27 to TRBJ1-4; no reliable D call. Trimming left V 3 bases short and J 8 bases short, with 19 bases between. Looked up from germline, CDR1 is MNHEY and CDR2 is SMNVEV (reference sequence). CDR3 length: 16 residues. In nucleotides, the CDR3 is TGTGCCAGCAGTTTTTTCGCAACCAAGGCCGGGGAAAAACTGTTTTTT. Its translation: CASSFFATKAGEKLFF.

CDR3 DNA sequence: TGTGCCAGCAGTTTATTCTCCGAGGGAACCGGGGAGCTGTTTTTT. This codes for CASSLFSEGTGELFF. V gene TRBV27 combines with J gene TRBJ2-2, with a possible D match to TRBD2 (5 bases). CDR1 and CDR2 from the germline V gene are MNHEY and SMNVEV (reference sequence). CDR3 size: 15 residues. Trimming cost V 1 base and J 5 bases, with 11 bases left between them.